This record covers a single T cell receptor beta chain. This specimen comes from a study of blood T cell repertoires in COVID-19. About the research overall: Samples representing acute and convalescent COVID-19 were sourced from the United States, Italy and Spain.

Original processing methods: Estimation of nucleated cell counts was performed using reference gene primer amplification. Assay used: immunoSEQ multiplex PCR; TCRdb lists only in-frame clones, some missing. V, J and clone size reflect that table, while D and trimming were determined from the DNA. The sample shows 150,000 to 200,000 clones, about 83% of them seen only once. Trimming removed 4 bases from V and 6 bases from J; junction bases left unmatched: 7. From germline, CDR1 is MDHEN and CDR2 SYDVKM. The CDR3 spans 15 residues. The source material was peripheral blood. This chain connects TRBV28 to TRBJ1-5; 9 bases are a match to TRBD1. This receptor was obtained from a woman in her seventies with COVID-19, enrolled during active disease. The CDR3 nucleotides are TGTGCCAGCAGTTATGGACAGGGGAATAGTCAGCCCCAGCATTTT. Amino acid sequence: CASSYGQGNSQPQHF.